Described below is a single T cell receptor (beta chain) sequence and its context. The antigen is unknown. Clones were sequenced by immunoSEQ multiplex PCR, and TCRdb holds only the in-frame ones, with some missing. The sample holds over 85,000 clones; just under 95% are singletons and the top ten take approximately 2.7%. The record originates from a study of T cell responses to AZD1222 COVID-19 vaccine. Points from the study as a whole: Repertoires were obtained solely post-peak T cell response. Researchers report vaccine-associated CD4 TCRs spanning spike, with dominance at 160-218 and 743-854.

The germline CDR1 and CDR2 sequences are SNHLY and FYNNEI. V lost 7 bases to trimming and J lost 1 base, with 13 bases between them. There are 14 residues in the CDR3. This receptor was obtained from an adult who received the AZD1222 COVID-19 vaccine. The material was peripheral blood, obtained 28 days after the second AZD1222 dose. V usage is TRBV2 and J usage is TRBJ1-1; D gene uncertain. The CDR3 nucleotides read TGTGCCAGCACCCAAGGGCGAGGGAACACTGAAGCTTTCTTT. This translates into CASTQGRGNTEAFF.